These 6 T cell receptor beta chains were sequenced from one sample in a study of T cells in Graves' hyperthyroidism and ophthalmopathy. RNA transcripts gave rise to amplified TCR beta CDR3 regions. The HTBI primer set served for first-round RT-PCR of the TCR CDR3. TCRdb re-called the multiplex PCR reads with MiXCR, one entry per CDR3 protein. The table includes about 560,000 distinct CDR3 sequences, roughly 17% detected once. Sequenced sample: blood. Every receptor here comes from a woman younger than 35 with Graves' hyperthyroidism.

The chain has TRBV20-1 and TRBJ2-1; D gene ambiguous. CDR3 length: 15 amino acids. Germline V gene lookup returns CDR1 DFQATT and CDR2 SNEGSKA (reference sequence). Deletions cut 0 bases from V and 0 bases from J, with 9 bases between. DNA for the CDR3: TGCAGTGCTAGAGATCCGGTCCGCTCCTACAATGAGCAGTTCTTC. Protein: CSARDPVRSYNEQFF.

In its sample, this clonotype was seen many times. The V and J genes are TRBV6-1 and TRBJ1-1, with a tentative D call TRBD1 (6 bases). This CDR3 contains 15 residues. Germline V gene sequence: CDR1 MNHNS, CDR2 SASEGT. With 0 bases removed from V and 1 base from J, the gap between germline ends came to 9 bases. CDR3 residues: CASSEAGTPNTEAFF. The DNA of the CDR3 is TGTGCCAGCAGTGAAGCGGGGACACCGAACACTGAAGCTTTCTTT.

This clonotype was seen at least ten times. This sequence joins TRBV12-3 or TRBV12-4 and TRBJ2-1, with 10 bases matching TRBD2. CDR3 length: 15 amino acids. Trimming removed 4 bases from V and 15 bases from J; junction bases left unmatched: 15. DNA for the CDR3: TGTGCCAGCAGTTCCCAAGCGGGAGGGCCGGTTCCTCCGTTCTTC. Translated, it gives CASSSQAGGPVPPFF.

Many counts were recorded for this clonotype. The V gene is TRBV2, the J gene TRBJ1-3; 12 positions agree with TRBD1. Per germline, CDR1 SNHLY and CDR2 FYNNEI. The CDR3 covers 15 residues. With V trimmed by 7 bases and J by 2 bases, 3 bases remained unmatched. The CDR3 DNA sequence: TGTGCCAGCATCAGGGACAGGGGGCCTGGAAACACCATATATTTT. Amino acid sequence: CASIRDRGPGNTIYF.

This clonotype was recorded at least ten times. The chain couples TRBV12-3 or TRBV12-4 to TRBJ2-7; 10 nucleotides align to TRBD2. V was pared by 4 bases and J by 5 bases, with 11 bases of the junction left unmatched. CDR3 length equals 16 residues. CDR3 residues: CASSWRSGGPRNEQYF. The CDR3, as DNA: TGTGCCAGCAGTTGGCGTAGCGGGGGGCCTCGGAACGAGCAGTACTTC.

The J gene is TRBJ1-3, the V gene TRBV7-2; maybe TRBD1 (5 bases). The CDR3 contains 15 residues. CDR1 is SGHTA, CDR2 FQGNSA, per germline. V dropped 4 bases and J dropped 0 bases, with 10 bases sitting between them. CDR3 nucleotide sequence: TGTGCCAGCAGCTGGGGACGGACCTCTGGAAACACCATATATTTT. This gives the protein CASSWGRTSGNTIYF. The full variable domain, completed using reference TRBV7-2 and TRBJ1-3, is GAGVSQSPSNKVTEKGKDVELRCDPISGHTALYWYRQSLGQGLEFLIYFQGNSAPDKSGLPSDRFSAERTGGSVSTLTIQRTQQEDSAVYLCASSWGRTSGNTIYFGEGSWLTVV.